What follows is one T cell receptor beta chain and its context. Its antigen is not known. These data are taken from a study of cytomegalovirus exposure and HLA in healthy donors. V lost 6 bases and J lost 2, with 22 bases in between. CDR3 size: 16 residues. CDR1 and CDR2 (germline): SQVTM, ANQGSEA. Study findings and constraints: Fewer N-insertions (relative to the approximately 700-donor mean) were reportedly seen in an Asian-associated ancestry cluster in a later analysis. Under in vitro conditions, a few CMV-associated chains were confirmed as specific for CMV antigens.

A multiplex PCR was run with 60 Vbeta primers and 13 Jbeta primers. The assay was immunoSEQ multiplex PCR, and TCRdb's table has in-frame clones only and misses some. Of approximately 220,000 clones listed, over 80% were seen once; the top ten hold 0.71%. The chain is built from TRBV29-1 and TRBJ1-2; TRBD1 is a possible D gene (5 bases). Material for sequencing was PBMCs. The clonotype comes from a boy aged 2 to 10 in good health and CMV-seronegative. The CDR3 protein is CSVQGDRGGNNYGYTF. In DNA, the CDR3 is TGCAGCGTACAAGGGGACCGGGGCGGGAACAACTATGGCTACACCTTC.